Listed below are T cell receptor beta chains from one sample, sequenced in a study of cytomegalovirus exposure and HLA in healthy donors. Using immunoSEQ multiplex PCR, the repertoire was profiled, and TCRdb retains in-frame clones only, with some absent. The sample shows 130,000 or so clones, approximately 90% of them seen only once. The sample consisted of PBMCs. Receptor source: a woman younger than 45 in good health and CMV-seronegative. CDR3s include the opening cysteine and the closing phenylalanine or tryptophan. Each record gives: J gene, clone size, CDR3 length, D gene, V gene, CDR3 DNA, CDR3 protein. D genes are given only for firm matches. Not every row has a clone size; where given, it reads once, few, many or a size class.

J gene: TRBJ2-1
clone size: NA
CDR3 length: 14
D gene: NA
V gene: TRBV9
CDR3 DNA: TGTGCCAGCAGCGTTAGCGGCGTCCCGGGGGAGCAGTTCTTC
CDR3 protein: CASSVSGVPGEQFF

J gene: TRBJ1-2
clone size: NA
CDR3 length: 14
D gene: NA
V gene: TRBV2
CDR3 DNA: TGTGCCAGCAGTGCTCCCACAGGTATAGATGGCTACACCTTC
CDR3 protein: CASSAPTGIDGYTF

J gene: TRBJ2-7
clone size: NA
CDR3 length: 14
D gene: TRBD2
V gene: TRBV28
CDR3 DNA: TGTGCCAGCACCCCGAGACGGGAGGTCCACGAGCAGTACTTC
CDR3 protein: CASTPRREVHEQYF

J gene: TRBJ2-5
clone size: NA
CDR3 length: 16
D gene: TRBD1
V gene: TRBV28
CDR3 DNA: TGTGCCAGCAGTTTTTTTGGGACAGGGGCCCGAGAGACCCAGTACTTC
CDR3 protein: CASSFFGTGARETQYF

J gene: TRBJ2-1
clone size: once
CDR3 length: 11
D gene: NA
V gene: TRBV5-4
CDR3 DNA: TGTGCCAGCAGCCTACGTAATGAGCAGTTCTTC
CDR3 protein: CASSLRNEQFF

J gene: TRBJ2-3
clone size: NA
CDR3 length: 15
D gene: NA
V gene: TRBV15
CDR3 DNA: TGTGCCACCAGCAGCACTCGATACAGCACAGATACGCAGTATTTT
CDR3 protein: CATSSTRYSTDTQYF

J gene: TRBJ1-2
clone size: NA
CDR3 length: 15
D gene: NA
V gene: TRBV6-1
CDR3 DNA: TGTGCCAGCCAGGCCGGGACAACCGCTAACTATGGCTACACCTTC
CDR3 protein: CASQAGTTANYGYTF

J gene: TRBJ1-5
clone size: NA
CDR3 length: 14
D gene: TRBD1
V gene: TRBV19
CDR3 DNA: TGTGCCAGTAGTGACAGGGCGGGCAATCAGCCCCAGCATTTT
CDR3 protein: CASSDRAGNQPQHF

J gene: TRBJ2-3
clone size: NA
CDR3 length: 19
D gene: TRBD2
V gene: TRBV4-1
CDR3 DNA: TGCGCCAGCAGCCAGGACTTACCGGGACTAGCGGGAGTGTCAGATACGCAGTATTTT
CDR3 protein: CASSQDLPGLAGVSDTQYF

J gene: TRBJ2-3
clone size: NA
CDR3 length: 15
D gene: NA
V gene: TRBV18
CDR3 DNA: TGTGCCAGCTCATCCCCAACTAGTAAACCGGGTACGCAGTATTTT
CDR3 protein: CASSSPTSKPGTQYF

J gene: TRBJ2-5
clone size: NA
CDR3 length: 13
D gene: NA
V gene: TRBV7-3
CDR3 DNA: TGTGCCAGCAGCCCCAGTACCCAAGAGACCCAGTACTTC
CDR3 protein: CASSPSTQETQYF

J gene: TRBJ2-3
clone size: NA
CDR3 length: 15
D gene: NA
V gene: TRBV4-1
CDR3 DNA: TGCGCCAGCAGCATGGCGAGGGTTCGCACAGATACGCAGTATTTT
CDR3 protein: CASSMARVRTDTQYF

J gene: TRBJ1-4
clone size: NA
CDR3 length: 20
D gene: TRBD1
V gene: TRBV7-8
CDR3 DNA: TGTGCCAGCAGCTTAGCGAGGCTCGGGCTGACAGGGGTTAAGGGTGAAAAACTGTTTTTT
CDR3 protein: CASSLARLGLTGVKGEKLFF

J gene: TRBJ1-4
clone size: NA
CDR3 length: 16
D gene: NA
V gene: TRBV30
CDR3 DNA: TGTGCCTGGGGGGCCTTGGGGAAGCGCATTAATGAAAAACTGTTTTTT
CDR3 protein: CAWGALGKRINEKLFF